This TCR beta chain was identified during a study of technical replicates of blood from a handful of donors. Sequencing used immunoSEQ multiplex PCR; TCRdb keeps in-frame clones, though not all of them. The sample has 60,000 to 85,000 clones, 90% to 95% seen once. This CDR3 comprises 15 residues. Germline V gene lookup returns CDR1 LGHNA and CDR2 YSLEER. Losses at the gene ends were 2 bases for V and 8 bases for J; bases not matched to a gene: 6. Sequenced material: T cells isolated from PBMCs. The source is a human donor in good health. V gene TRBV4-3 combines with J gene TRBJ2-1; 10 bases agree with TRBD2. CDR3 nucleotides: TGCGCCAGCAGCCAACAAAGCGGGAGGGCCGATGAGCAGTTCTTC. This encodes CASSQQSGRADEQFF.